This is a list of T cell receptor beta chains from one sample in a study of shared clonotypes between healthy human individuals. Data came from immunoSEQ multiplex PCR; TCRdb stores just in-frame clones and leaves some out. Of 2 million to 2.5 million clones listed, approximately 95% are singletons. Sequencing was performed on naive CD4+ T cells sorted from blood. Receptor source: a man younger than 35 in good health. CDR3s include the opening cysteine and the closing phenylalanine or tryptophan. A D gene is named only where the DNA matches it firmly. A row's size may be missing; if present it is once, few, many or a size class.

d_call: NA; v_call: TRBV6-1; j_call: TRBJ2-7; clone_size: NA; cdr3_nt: TGTGCCAGCAGGGCGCTCGGGGGATTCCCCTTC; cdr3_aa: CASRALGGFPF
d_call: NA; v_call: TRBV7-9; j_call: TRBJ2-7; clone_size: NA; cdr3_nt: TGTGCCAGCAGCTTAGTGAATACCTACGAGCAGTACTTC; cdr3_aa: CASSLVNTYEQYF
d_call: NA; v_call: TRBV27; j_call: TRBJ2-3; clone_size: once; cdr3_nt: TGTGCCAGCAGTGACGCACCCAATCTTCGGGCAGATACGCAGTATTTT; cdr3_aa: CASSDAPNLRADTQYF
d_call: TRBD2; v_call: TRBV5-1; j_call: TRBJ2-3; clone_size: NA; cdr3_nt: TGCGCCAGCAGCTTGGATCTAGCGGGTAACACAGATACGCAGTATTTT; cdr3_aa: CASSLDLAGNTDTQYF
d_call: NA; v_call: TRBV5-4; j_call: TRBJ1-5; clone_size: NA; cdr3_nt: TGTGCCAGCAGCTCGGGAGGAGGGAGTCAGCCCCAGCATTTT; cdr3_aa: CASSSGGGSQPQHF
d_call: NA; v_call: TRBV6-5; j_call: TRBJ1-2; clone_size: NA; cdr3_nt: TGTGCCAGCAGTTACTCGAGAAGGGACTATGGCTACACCTTC; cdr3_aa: CASSYSRRDYGYTF
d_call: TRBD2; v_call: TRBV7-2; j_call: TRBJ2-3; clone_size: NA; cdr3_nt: TGTGCCAGCAGCTTAGTCCTGTTGCGCGGGAGTGGAGATACGCAGTATTTT; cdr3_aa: CASSLVLLRGSGDTQYF
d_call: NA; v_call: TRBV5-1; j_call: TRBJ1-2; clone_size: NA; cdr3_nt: TGCGCCTTAAGGTGGGCGAGCCGGGGCTACACCTTC; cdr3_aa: CALRWASRGYTF
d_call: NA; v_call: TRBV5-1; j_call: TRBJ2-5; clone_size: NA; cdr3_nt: TGCGCCAGCAGCTTTCGGACAGTCCAAGAGACCCAGTACTTC; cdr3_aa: CASSFRTVQETQYF
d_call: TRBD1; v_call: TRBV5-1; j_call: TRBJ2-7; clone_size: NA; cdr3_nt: TGCGCCAGCAGCCCCGGGACAGGGTTGGGTGAGCAGTACTTC; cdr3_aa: CASSPGTGLGEQYF